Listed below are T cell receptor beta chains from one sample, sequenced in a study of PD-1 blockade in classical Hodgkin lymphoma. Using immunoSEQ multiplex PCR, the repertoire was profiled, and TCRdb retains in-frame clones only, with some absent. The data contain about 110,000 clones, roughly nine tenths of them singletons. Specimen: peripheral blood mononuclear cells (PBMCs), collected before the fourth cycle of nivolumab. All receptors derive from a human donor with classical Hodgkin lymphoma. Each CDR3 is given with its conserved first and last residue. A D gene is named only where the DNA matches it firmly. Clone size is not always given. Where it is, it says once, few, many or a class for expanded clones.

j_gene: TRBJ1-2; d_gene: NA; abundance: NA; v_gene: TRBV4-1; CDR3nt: TGCGCCAGCAGCCAAGATCAAACCGGCGGTTATGGCTACACCTTC; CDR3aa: CASSQDQTGGYGYTF
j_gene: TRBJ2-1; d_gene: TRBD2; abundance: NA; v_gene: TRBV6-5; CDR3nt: TGTGCCAGCAGTCGACGGACTAGGCGGGATGAGCAGTTCTTC; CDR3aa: CASSRRTRRDEQFF
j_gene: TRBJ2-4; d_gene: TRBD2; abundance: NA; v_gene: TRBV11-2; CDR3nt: TGTGCCAGCAAGGGGCTAGCGGTATTACGGTGGGCCAAAAACATTCAGTACTTC; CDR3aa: CASKGLAVLRWAKNIQYF
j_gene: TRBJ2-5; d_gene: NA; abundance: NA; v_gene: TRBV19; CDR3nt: TGTGCCAGTAGTATTGACAGGTTTCGGCAAGAGACCCAGTACTTC; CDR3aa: CASSIDRFRQETQYF
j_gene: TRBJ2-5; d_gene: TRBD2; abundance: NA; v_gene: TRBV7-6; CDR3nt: TGTGCCAGCAGCTTTGATAGCGGGATGGGCCTTGGGACCCAGTACTTC; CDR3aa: CASSFDSGMGLGTQYF
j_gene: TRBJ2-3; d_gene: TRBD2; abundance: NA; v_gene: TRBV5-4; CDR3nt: TGTGCCAGCAGCCTTCCAGAAAGGGAGGGCGGGCAGTATTTT; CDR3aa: CASSLPEREGGQYF
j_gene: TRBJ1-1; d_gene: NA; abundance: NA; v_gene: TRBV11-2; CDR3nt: TGTGCCAGCAGCTTCGCAGAGAACACTGAAGCTTTCTTT; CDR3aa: CASSFAENTEAFF
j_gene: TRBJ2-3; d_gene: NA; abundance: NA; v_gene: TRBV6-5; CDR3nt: TGTGCCAGCAAGGGCATGGCCGATACGCAGTATTTT; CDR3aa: CASKGMADTQYF
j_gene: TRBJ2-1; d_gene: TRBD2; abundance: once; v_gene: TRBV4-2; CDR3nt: TGTGCCAGCAGCCCTGCAGGGTCTAGCGGGAGATACAATGAGCAGTTCTTC; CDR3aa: CASSPAGSSGRYNEQFF
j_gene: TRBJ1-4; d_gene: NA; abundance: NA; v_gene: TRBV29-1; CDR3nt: TGCAGCGCCAAACGCAGGGAGAACGAAAAACTGTTTTTT; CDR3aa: CSAKRRENEKLFF
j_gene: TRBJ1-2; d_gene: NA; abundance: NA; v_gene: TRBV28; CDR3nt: TGTGCTACTAACTATGGCTACACCTTC; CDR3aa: CATNYGYTF
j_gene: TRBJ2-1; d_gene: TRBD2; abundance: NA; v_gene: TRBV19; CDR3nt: TGTGCCAGTAGTATAAGGACTAGCGGGAGCAATGAGCAGTTCTTC; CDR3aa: CASSIRTSGSNEQFF
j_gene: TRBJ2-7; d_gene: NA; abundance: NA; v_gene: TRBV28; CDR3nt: TGTGCCAGCCGAGGAGGAAGGAACTACGAGCAGTACTTC; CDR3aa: CASRGGRNYEQYF
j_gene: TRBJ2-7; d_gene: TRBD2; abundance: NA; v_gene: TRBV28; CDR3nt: TGTGCCAGCAGTTTCGGGGCGGGAGGTCACGAGCAGTACTTC; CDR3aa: CASSFGAGGHEQYF
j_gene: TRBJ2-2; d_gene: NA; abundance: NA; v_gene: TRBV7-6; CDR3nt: TGTGCCAGCAGCTTATACGGGGGACCAAGGGTGGGACTGAACACCGGGGAGCTGTTTTTT; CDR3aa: CASSLYGGPRVGLNTGELFF
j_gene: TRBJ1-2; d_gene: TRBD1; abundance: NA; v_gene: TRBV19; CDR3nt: TGTGCCAGCCTGGGACAGACTAACTATGGCTACACCTTC; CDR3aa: CASLGQTNYGYTF
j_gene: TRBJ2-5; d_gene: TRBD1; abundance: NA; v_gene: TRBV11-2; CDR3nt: TGTGCCAGCAGCTGGGACAGTCGAGAGACCCAGTACTTC; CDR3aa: CASSWDSRETQYF
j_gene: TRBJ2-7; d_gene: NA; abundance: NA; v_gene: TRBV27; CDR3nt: TGTGCCAGCAGTTTAAACAGTTACGAGCAGTACTTC; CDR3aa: CASSLNSYEQYF
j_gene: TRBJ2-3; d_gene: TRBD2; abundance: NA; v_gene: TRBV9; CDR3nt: TGTGCCAGCAGCGTAGACGAGCGGGAGTCTTTTTGGGATACGCAGTATTTT; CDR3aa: CASSVDERESFWDTQYF
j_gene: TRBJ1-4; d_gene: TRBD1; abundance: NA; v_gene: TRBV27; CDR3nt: TGTGCCAGCAGTTCGGGGACAGGGGGGAAGGAAAAACTGTTTTTT; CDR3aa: CASSSGTGGKEKLFF
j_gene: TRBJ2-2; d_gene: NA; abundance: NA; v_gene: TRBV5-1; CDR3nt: TGCGCCAGCAGCTTAACGGGATCGCACGGGGAGCTGTTTTTT; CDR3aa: CASSLTGSHGELFF
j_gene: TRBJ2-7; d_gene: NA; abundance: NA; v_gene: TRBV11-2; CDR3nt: TGTGCCAGCAGCTTATACGGACCGTCCTACGAGCAGTACTTC; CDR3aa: CASSLYGPSYEQYF
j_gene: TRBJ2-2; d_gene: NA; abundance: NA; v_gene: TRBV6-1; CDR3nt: TGTGCCAGCAGCCTGACAGTTGTCGGGGAGCTGTTTTTT; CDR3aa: CASSLTVVGELFF
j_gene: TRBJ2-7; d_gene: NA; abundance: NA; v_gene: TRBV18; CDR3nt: TGTGCCAGCTCACCAGGACAGTCCACCTACGAGCAGTACTTC; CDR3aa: CASSPGQSTYEQYF
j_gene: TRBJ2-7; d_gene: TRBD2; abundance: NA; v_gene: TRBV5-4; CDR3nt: TGTGCCAGCAGCCCTGGACTAGCGGTCTTGGACGAGCAGTACTTC; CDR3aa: CASSPGLAVLDEQYF
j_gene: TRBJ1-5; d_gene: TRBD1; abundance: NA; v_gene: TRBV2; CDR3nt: TGTGCCAGCAGTCAGGGGGCGATCAATCAGCCCCAGCATTTT; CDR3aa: CASSQGAINQPQHF
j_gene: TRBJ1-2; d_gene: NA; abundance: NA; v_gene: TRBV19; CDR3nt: TGTGCCAGTAGTATAGCCGACAGACTTAACTATGGCTACACCTTC; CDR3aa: CASSIADRLNYGYTF
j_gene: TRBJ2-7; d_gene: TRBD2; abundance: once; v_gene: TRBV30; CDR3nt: TGTGCCGGTGGACTAGCGGACTCCTACGAGCAGTACTTC; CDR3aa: CAGGLADSYEQYF
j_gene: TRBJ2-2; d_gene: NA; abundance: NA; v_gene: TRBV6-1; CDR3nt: TGTGCCAGCAGTGAAGCCCTCCGGAGGAACACCGGGGAGCTGTTTTTT; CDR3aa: CASSEALRRNTGELFF
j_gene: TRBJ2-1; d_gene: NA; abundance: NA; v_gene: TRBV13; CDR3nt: TGTGCCAGCAGCCTAGCAGTCGAGCAGTTCTTC; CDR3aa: CASSLAVEQFF
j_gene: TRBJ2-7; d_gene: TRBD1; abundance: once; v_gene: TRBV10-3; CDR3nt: TGTGCCATCAGTTTGGAGACAGGGTCCTACGAGCAGTACTTC; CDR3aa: CAISLETGSYEQYF
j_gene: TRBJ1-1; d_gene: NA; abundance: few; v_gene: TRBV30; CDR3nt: TGTGCCTGGAGTGGGAAGAACACTGAAGCTTTCTTT; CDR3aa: CAWSGKNTEAFF
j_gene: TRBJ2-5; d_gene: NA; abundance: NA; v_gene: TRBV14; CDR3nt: TGTGCCAGCAGCCCCTGGGGGAACCCACAAGAGACCCAGTACTTC; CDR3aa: CASSPWGNPQETQYF
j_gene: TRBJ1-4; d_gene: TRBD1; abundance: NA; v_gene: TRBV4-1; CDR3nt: TGCGCCAGCAGCCATATACAGGGGGCGGACGAAAAACTGTTTTTT; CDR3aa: CASSHIQGADEKLFF
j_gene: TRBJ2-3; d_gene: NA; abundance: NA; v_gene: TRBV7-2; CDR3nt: TGTGCCAGCAGCCTCGGGACTTCCACAGATACGCAGTATTTT; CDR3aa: CASSLGTSTDTQYF
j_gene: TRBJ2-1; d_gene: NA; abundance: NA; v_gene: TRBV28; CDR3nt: TGTGCCAGCAGTTTTGCAGGGTTCCCCTACAATGAGCAGTTCTTC; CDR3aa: CASSFAGFPYNEQFF
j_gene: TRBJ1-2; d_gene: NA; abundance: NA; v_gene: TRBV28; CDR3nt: TGTGCCAGCGAAACGTGGGGGTCCGGCTACACCTTC; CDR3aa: CASETWGSGYTF